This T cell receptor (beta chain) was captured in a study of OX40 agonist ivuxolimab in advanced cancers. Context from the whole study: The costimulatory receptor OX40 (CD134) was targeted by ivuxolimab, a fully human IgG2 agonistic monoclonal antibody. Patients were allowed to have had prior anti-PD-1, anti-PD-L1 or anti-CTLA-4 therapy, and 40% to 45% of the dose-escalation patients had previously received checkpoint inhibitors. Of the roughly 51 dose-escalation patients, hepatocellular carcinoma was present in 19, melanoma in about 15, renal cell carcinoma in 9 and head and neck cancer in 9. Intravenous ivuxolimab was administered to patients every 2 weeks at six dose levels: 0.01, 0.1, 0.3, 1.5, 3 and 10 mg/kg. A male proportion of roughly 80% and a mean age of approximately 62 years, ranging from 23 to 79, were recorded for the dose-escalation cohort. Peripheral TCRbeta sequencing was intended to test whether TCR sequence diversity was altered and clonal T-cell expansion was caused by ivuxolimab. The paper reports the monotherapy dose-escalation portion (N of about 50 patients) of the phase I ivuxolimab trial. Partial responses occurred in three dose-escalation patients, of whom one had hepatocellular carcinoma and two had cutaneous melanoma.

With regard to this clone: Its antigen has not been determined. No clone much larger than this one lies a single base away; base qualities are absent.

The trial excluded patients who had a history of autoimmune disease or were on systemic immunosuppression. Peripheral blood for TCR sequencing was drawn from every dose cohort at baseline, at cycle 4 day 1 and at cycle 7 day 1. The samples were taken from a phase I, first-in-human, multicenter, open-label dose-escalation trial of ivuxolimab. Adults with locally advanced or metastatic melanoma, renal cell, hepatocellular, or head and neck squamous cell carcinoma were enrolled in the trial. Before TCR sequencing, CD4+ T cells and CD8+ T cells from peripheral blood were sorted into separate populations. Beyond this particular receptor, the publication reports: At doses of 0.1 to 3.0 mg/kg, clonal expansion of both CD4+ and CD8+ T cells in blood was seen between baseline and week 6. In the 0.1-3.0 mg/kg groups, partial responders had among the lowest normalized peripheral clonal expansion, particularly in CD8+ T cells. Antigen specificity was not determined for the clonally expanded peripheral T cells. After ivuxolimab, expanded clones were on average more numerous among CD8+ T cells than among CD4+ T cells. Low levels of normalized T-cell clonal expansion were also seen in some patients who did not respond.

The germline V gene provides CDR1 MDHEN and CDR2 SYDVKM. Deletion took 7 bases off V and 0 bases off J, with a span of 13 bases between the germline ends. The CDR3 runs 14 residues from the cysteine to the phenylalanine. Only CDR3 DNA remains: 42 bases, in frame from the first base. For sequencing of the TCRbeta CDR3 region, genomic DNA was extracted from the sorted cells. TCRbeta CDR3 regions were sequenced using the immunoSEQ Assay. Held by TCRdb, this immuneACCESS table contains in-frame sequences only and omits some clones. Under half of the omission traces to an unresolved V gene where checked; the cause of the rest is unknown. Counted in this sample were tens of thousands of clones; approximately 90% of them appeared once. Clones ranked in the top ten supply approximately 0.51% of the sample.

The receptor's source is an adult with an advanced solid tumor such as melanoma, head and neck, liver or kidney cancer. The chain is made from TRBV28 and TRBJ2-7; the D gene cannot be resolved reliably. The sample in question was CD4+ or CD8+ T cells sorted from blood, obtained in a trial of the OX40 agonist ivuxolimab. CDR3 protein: CASNSGLSSYEQYF. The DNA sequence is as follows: TGTGCCAGCAATTCAGGTCTTAGCTCCTACGAGCAGTACTTC.